This T cell receptor beta chain comes out of a study of somatic mutations in cytotoxic T cells in rheumatoid arthritis. On the study more broadly: Flow-sorting brought some V beta antibody-stained T-cell populations to nearly 100% purity, V beta1+ cells sequenced for TCRB among them.

General study findings and limits: Rheumatoid arthritis patients were compared with age-matched healthy controls, and their CD8+ T-cell clonality did not differ significantly. Adjustment for multiple comparisons was not applied to the slight TRBV07 underrepresentation observed in rheumatoid arthritis patients. Age-dependent increases in CD8+ clonality occurred in rheumatoid arthritis patients but not in healthy controls.

Trimming removed 1 base at V and 2 bases at J, with 17 bases between. Germline V gene data show CDR1 as LNHDA and CDR2 as SQIVND (reference sequence). The CDR3 extends over 17 amino acids. In the case of this clone: Its antigen remains unknown.

Profiled with immunoSEQ multiplex PCR; TCRdb holds only in-frame clones, not every one. Among roughly 13,000 clones, 78% were seen once, and the ten largest hold roughly 7.4%. This rearrangement joins TRBV19 to TRBJ2-5; D uncertain. The receptor's source is an adult with rheumatoid arthritis. Sequenced sample: CD8+ T cells sorted from blood. The DNA of the CDR3 is TGTGCCAGTAGTATAGGGGTACGAGGTGGGAAGCAAGAGACCCAGTACTTC. Protein product: CASSIGVRGGKQETQYF.